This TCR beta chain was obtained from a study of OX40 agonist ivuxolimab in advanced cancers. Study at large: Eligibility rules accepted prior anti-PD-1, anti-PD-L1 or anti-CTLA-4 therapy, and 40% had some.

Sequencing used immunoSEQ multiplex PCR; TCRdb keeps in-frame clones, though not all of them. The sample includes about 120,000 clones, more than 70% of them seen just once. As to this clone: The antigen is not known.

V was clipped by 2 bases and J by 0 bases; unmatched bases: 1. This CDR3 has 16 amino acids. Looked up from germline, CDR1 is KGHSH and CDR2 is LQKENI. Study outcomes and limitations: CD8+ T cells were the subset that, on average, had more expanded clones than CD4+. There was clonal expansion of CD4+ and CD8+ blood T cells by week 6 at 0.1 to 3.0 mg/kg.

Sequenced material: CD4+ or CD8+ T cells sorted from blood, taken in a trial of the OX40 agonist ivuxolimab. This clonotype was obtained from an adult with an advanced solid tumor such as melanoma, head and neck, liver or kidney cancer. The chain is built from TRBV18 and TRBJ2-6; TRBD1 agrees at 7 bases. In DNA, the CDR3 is TGTGCCAGCTCACCAGGGACAGCCTCTGGGGCCAACGTCCTGACTTTC. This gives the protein CASSPGTASGANVLTF. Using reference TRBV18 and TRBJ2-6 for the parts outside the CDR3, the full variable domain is NAGVMQNPRHLVRRRGQEARLRCSPMKGHSHVYWYRQLPEEGLKFMVYLQKENIIDESGMPKERFSAEFPKEGPSILRIQQVVRGDSAAYFCASSPGTASGANVLTFGAGSRLTVL.